This section outlines one T cell receptor beta chain sequence together with its context. This clonotype has only a few counts. Its specific antigen is unknown. No base quality values were provided; no much bigger clone lies one nucleotide off. This specimen belongs to a study of T cells in Graves' hyperthyroidism and ophthalmopathy (dated by TCRdb to the late 2010s). For context, the study as a whole: Peripheral blood was collected at initial diagnosis, before any treatment. TCR V-J signatures able to tell the groups apart were searched for in a discovery cohort of 100 patients, of whom fewer than 45 had Graves' ophthalmopathy and around 56 had stable Graves' hyperthyroidism. An independent validation cohort of under 20 hyperthyroidism patients and about 15 patients who later progressed to ophthalmopathy tested prospective prediction of ophthalmopathy. The 75 to 100 discovery patients were randomly divided into training and test sets at a 7:3 ratio. In addition, the study compared T-cell repertoires in thyroid tissue and in blood from several Graves' hyperthyroidism patients. Following sampling, methimazole starting at 30 mg daily was given to hyperthyroidism patients, and high-dose intravenous methylprednisolone was given to ophthalmopathy patients. The paper reports TCR Vbeta CDR3 sequencing of about 140 peripheral blood samples: around 45 ophthalmopathy, fewer than 85 hyperthyroidism and approximately 17 progressor patients.

Hyperthyroidism patients were newly diagnosed, had a disease duration of under 2 months, and were aged 18 to 65 years. Any patient with an uncontrolled infection, another autoimmune disease, pregnancy or lactation was excluded. Diagnoses were based on clinical symptoms, serum thyroxine and TRAb, thyroid ultrasound and orbital computed tomography. Blood from progressor patients was collected at the time of first diagnosis with hyperthyroidism, before any ophthalmopathy symptoms had appeared. Ficoll-Paque density gradient centrifugation was used to isolate PBMCs from about 10 ml of fresh peripheral blood. Progressor patients were first diagnosed with Graves' hyperthyroidism and then developed ophthalmopathy during follow-up. Trizol reagent was used to extract total RNA, and RNA quality was then checked on an Agilent 2100 Bioanalyzer. TCR beta CDR3 regions were amplified from RNA transcripts. For the first round of RT-PCR on the TCR CDR3, the HTBI primer set was used together with the Qiagen OneStep RT-PCR kit. The libraries were constructed in a second round of multiplex PCR and then size-selected and purified. Libraries were sequenced paired-end with 100 bp reads on an Illumina HiSeq2000. Per the source publication's procedure: Raw data were processed with SOAPnuke, discarding reads with adapters, uncalled bases, mean Phred below 15, or no exact constant-primer or identifier match. COPE v1.2.5 was used to merge high-quality paired reads, and clonotypes were defined as unique nucleotide sequences. MiTCR v1.1 was used to align the clonotypes against IMGT TRBV, TRBD and TRBJ reference segments. The analysis was restricted to V-J combinations with a frequency above 0.0001, which together covered over 99% of the repertoires. The TCS score was defined as the ratio of F50 (clonal expansion) to E x V (chaos), calculated using BLOSUM62-based TCRdist between CDR3 peptides within each V-J. Welch's t-statistics and random forest reduced some 510 V-J features to 10 to 15, which were used in a naive Bayes classifier (R e1071). TCRdb passed the public sequencing reads through fastp at Q25 and MiXCR, retaining productive beta sequences. Each CDR3 protein gets just one entry, which takes the most common genes and DNA from the rows behind it. None of the V and J calls come from the authors' own analysis; TCRdb made them. In all, the sample holds around 380,000 distinct CDR3 sequences, and approximately 15% of those were seen once. The ten largest account for around 21% of the sample.

From V the trimming removes 0 bases and from J it removes 1 base, while the gene matches leave 4 bases of the junction unaccounted for. The CDR1 and CDR2 encoded by the germline V gene are LGHNA and YNFKEQ. The CDR3 numbers 16 residues from cysteine through phenylalanine. Only CDR3 DNA is held: 48 bases, read in frame from base 1. Study-wide conclusions, independent of this receptor: No statistical method was used to set the sample size in advance, and investigators knew the group allocation. A 13 V-J signature model separated ophthalmopathy from stable hyperthyroidism, with approximately 87% sensitivity and about 81% specificity in cross-validation and 80%/75% in testing. Most expanded thyroid clonotypes (frequency above 0.001) were also detected in blood, a finding suggesting that blood repertoires may reflect thyroid immune responses. In validation, the model predicted progression to ophthalmopathy with approximately 71% sensitivity and over 72% specificity, a median of about six months before onset.

This chain is built from TRBV4-2 and TRBJ1-1, and 8 junctional nucleotides match TRBD1. This receptor was taken from a man aged 25-45 years with Graves' hyperthyroidism that later progressed to Graves' ophthalmopathy. Source material: blood. The CDR3 sequence is CASSQDPGTGNTEAFF. The sequenced DNA is TGTGCCAGCAGCCAAGATCCCGGGACAGGGAACACTGAAGCTTTCTTT.